This T cell receptor beta chain came from a study of OX40 agonist ivuxolimab in advanced cancers. The method was immunoSEQ multiplex PCR; TCRdb's version includes in-frame clones alone and lacks a portion of them. The sample has over 45,000 clones, 80% to 90% seen once; the top ten hold 1.4%. The CDR3 length is 14 residues. Germline V gene lookup returns CDR1 SGHRS and CDR2 YFSETQ. The sequence was collected from an adult with an advanced solid tumor such as melanoma, head and neck, liver or kidney cancer. Here the sequenced sample was CD4+ or CD8+ T cells sorted from blood, taken in a trial of the OX40 agonist ivuxolimab. This sequence joins TRBV5-1 and TRBJ2-5; TRBD2 might be the D (6 bases). Judging by the DNA end, TRBJ2-7 fits better; the J call may be wrong. DNA of the CDR3: TGCGCCAGCAGCTTCGGGGGTATCGGAGACGAGCAGTACTTC. This gives the protein CASSFGGIGDEQYF.